The rows below give T cell receptor beta chains drawn from one sample of a study of cytomegalovirus exposure and HLA in healthy donors. Produced via immunoSEQ multiplex PCR; TCRdb's table is partial and in-frame only. This sample carries some 150,000 clones, 80% of them seen once, and the ten largest clones take roughly 4.7%. Sequenced input: PBMCs. Source of these receptors: a man younger than 45 in good health and CMV-seronegative. The CDR3 runs from the conserved cysteine through the conserved F or W. D genes are given only for firm matches. A row's size may be missing; if present it is once, few, many or a size class.

abundance: .; j_gene: TRBJ1-1; d_gene: .; v_gene: TRBV19; CDR3aa: CASSIPRPDTEAFF; CDR3nt: TGTGCCAGTAGTATACCTAGACCGGACACTGAAGCTTTCTTT
abundance: .; j_gene: TRBJ1-2; d_gene: .; v_gene: TRBV25-1; CDR3aa: CASRSEGRYGYTF; CDR3nt: TGTGCCAGCAGGTCAGAGGGTCGGTATGGCTACACCTTC
abundance: few; j_gene: TRBJ1-6; d_gene: TRBD1; v_gene: TRBV30; CDR3aa: CAWSSDRGLSPLHF; CDR3nt: TGTGCCTGGAGCTCGGACAGGGGGCTTTCACCCCTCCACTTT
abundance: .; j_gene: TRBJ1-5; d_gene: .; v_gene: TRBV19; CDR3aa: CASTAKGHNQPQHF; CDR3nt: TGTGCCAGTACCGCGAAGGGGCACAATCAGCCCCAGCATTTT
abundance: .; j_gene: TRBJ1-3; d_gene: .; v_gene: TRBV7-2; CDR3aa: CASSARDTGNTIYF; CDR3nt: TGTGCCAGCAGCGCAAGGGACACTGGAAACACCATATATTTT
abundance: .; j_gene: TRBJ1-1; d_gene: .; v_gene: TRBV2; CDR3aa: CASRAYSSEAFF; CDR3nt: TGTGCCAGCAGGGCATACAGCTCCGAAGCTTTCTTT
abundance: .; j_gene: TRBJ1-4; d_gene: TRBD1; v_gene: TRBV5-1; CDR3aa: CASRLRGTGEEKLFF; CDR3nt: TGCGCCAGCAGGCTCCGGGGGACAGGGGAGGAAAAACTGTTTTTT
abundance: .; j_gene: TRBJ1-1; d_gene: .; v_gene: TRBV5-1; CDR3aa: CASSLDGVNTEAFF; CDR3nt: TGCGCCAGCAGCTTGGATGGAGTAAACACTGAAGCTTTCTTT
abundance: .; j_gene: TRBJ2-6; d_gene: .; v_gene: TRBV4-1; CDR3aa: CASSQDQGGLGPGANVLTF; CDR3nt: TGCGCCAGCAGCCAAGATCAGGGGGGACTAGGTCCTGGGGCCAACGTCCTGACTTTC
abundance: few; j_gene: TRBJ1-1; d_gene: .; v_gene: TRBV20-1; CDR3aa: CRSSGNTEAFF; CDR3nt: TGCAGGAGTTCGGGTAACACTGAAGCTTTCTTT
abundance: once; j_gene: TRBJ2-1; d_gene: TRBD2; v_gene: TRBV9; CDR3aa: CASSLQTSLNEQFF; CDR3nt: TGTGCCAGCAGCCTCCAGACTAGCCTCAATGAGCAGTTCTTC
abundance: .; j_gene: TRBJ1-3; d_gene: .; v_gene: TRBV15; CDR3aa: CATSRMGGSSGNTIYF; CDR3nt: TGTGCCACCAGCAGAATGGGGGGGAGCTCTGGAAACACCATATATTTT
abundance: .; j_gene: TRBJ1-4; d_gene: .; v_gene: TRBV7-6; CDR3aa: CASSLGQRNEKLFF; CDR3nt: TGTGCCAGCAGCTTAGGACAGCGTAATGAAAAACTGTTTTTT